The sample holds a few counts of the clone carrying this T cell receptor (beta chain). cDNA synthesis used the whole RNA isolate, giving expressed TCRB sequences. The repertoire was sequenced with immunoSEQ multiplex PCR; TCRdb's copy has only in-frame clones and lacks some. The table shows roughly 150,000 clones, with roughly 8% occurring only once. This sample is part of a study of beta chain features in type 1 diabetes. The CDR3 has 15 amino acids. The germline CDR1 and CDR2 sequences are SGHNT and YYREEE (reference sequence). Trimming took 7 bases from V and 2 from J, leaving 18 bases between them.

The clonotype comes from a man younger than 30 in good health. The genes are TRBV5-4 and TRBJ1-1; possible D gene TRBD1, 6 bases. Sequencing was done on a sample of central memory CD4+ T cells from blood. Written as DNA, the CDR3 is TGTGCCAGCCGGGGGGAGGGGGACTTCAACACTGAAGCTTTCTTT. Its protein product is CASRGEGDFNTEAFF.